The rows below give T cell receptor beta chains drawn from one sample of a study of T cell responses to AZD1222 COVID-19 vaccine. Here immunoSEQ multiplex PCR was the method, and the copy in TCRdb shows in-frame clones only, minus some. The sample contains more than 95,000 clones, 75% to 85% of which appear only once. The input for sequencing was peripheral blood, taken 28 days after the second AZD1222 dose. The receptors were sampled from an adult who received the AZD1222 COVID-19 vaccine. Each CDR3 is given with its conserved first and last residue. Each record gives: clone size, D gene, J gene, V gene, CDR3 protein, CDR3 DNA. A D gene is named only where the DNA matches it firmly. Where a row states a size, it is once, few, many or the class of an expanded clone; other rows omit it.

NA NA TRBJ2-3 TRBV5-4 CASSLAATDTQYF TGTGCCAGCAGCTTGGCGGCAACAGATACGCAGTATTTT
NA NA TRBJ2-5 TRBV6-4 CASSDSIFFVTPKRPQYF TGTGCCAGCAGTGACTCGATTTTCTTTGTGACACCCAAGAGACCCCAGTACTTC
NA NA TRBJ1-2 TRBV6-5 CASSNPQVYYGYTF TGTGCCAGCAGTAACCCCCAGGTCTACTATGGCTACACCTTC
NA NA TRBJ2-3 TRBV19 CASSRRDASSTDTQYF TGTGCCAGTAGTCGCCGGGACGCTTCTAGCACAGATACGCAGTATTTT
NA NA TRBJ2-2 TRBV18 CASSQVAGSVAGELFF TGTGCCAGCTCACAAGTAGCAGGGTCCGTCGCCGGGGAGCTGTTTTTT
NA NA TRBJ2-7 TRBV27 CASSPPGRNIHHEQYF TGTGCCAGCAGTCCCCCCGGACGGAATATTCACCACGAGCAGTACTTC
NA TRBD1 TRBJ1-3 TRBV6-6 CASSWGQTSSGNTIYF TGTGCCAGCAGTTGGGGACAGACGAGCTCTGGAAACACCATATATTTT
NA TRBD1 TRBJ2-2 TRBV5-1 CASSPGAGGETGELFF TGCGCCAGCAGCCCAGGGGCAGGGGGCGAGACCGGGGAGCTGTTTTTT
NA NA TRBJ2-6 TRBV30 CAWKGGSSSGANVLTF TGTGCCTGGAAGGGGGGCTCGAGCTCTGGGGCCAACGTCCTGACTTTC
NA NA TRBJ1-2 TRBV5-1 CASSKETRGGYTF TGCGCCAGCAGCAAAGAGACCAGGGGTGGCTACACCTTC
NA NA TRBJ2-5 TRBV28 CASAERETQYF TGTGCCAGCGCCGAACGAGAGACCCAGTACTTC
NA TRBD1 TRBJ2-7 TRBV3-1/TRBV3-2 CASSRQGDNEQYF TGTGCCAGCAGCCGTCAGGGGGATAACGAGCAGTACTTC
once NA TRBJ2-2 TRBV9 CASSPFGGELFF TGTGCCAGCAGCCCTTTCGGCGGGGAGCTGTTTTTT
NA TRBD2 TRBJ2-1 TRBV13 CPRSFQGGGANEQFF TGTCCCCGCAGCTTCCAGGGCGGGGGGGCGAATGAGCAGTTCTTC
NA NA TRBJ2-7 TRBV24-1 CATSVGGSNSYEQYF TGTGCCACCAGTGTGGGTGGATCAAACTCCTACGAGCAGTACTTC
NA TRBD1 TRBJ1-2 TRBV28 CASSWGQGADGYTF TGTGCCAGCAGTTGGGGACAGGGGGCTGATGGCTACACCTTC
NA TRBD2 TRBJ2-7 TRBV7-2 CASSLVGGGPNEQYF TGTGCCAGCAGCTTAGTCGGCGGGGGGCCCAACGAGCAGTACTTC
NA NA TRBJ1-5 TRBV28 CASSPYRQPQHF TGTGCCAGCAGTCCCTACAGACAGCCCCAGCATTTT
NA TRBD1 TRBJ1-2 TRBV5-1 CASSQEQGNYGYTF TGCGCCAGCAGCCAGGAACAGGGGAACTATGGCTACACCTTC
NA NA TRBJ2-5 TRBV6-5 CASSYSLLQETQYF TGTGCCAGCAGTTACTCTCTCCTACAAGAGACCCAGTACTTC
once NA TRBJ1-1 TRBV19 CASSPDTDTEAFF TGTGCCAGTAGTCCCGACACGGACACTGAAGCTTTCTTT
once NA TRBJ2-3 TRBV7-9 CASSSTDTQYF TGTGCCAGCAGTAGCACAGATACGCAGTATTTT
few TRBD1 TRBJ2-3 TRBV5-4 CASSRQGSDTQYF TGTGCCAGCAGCCGACAGGGTTCAGATACGCAGTATTTT
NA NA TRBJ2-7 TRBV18 CASSPPRGAYEQYF TGTGCCAGCTCACCACCGCGGGGAGCCTACGAGCAGTACTTC
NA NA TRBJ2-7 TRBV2 CASSEAVGWVGMRYEQYF TGTGCCAGCAGTGAAGCCGTGGGATGGGTGGGAATGAGGTACGAGCAGTACTTC
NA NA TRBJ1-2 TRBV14 CASSQDLSYGYTF TGTGCCAGCAGCCAAGATCTGAGCTATGGCTACACCTTC
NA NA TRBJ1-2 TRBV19 CASSPSRWGYTF TGTGCCAGTAGTCCCTCGCGGTGGGGCTACACCTTC
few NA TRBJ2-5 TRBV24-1 CATSDSGTKKETQYF TGTGCCACCAGTGATTCAGGGACAAAAAAAGAGACCCAGTACTTC
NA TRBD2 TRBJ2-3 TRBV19 CASSRSGGSPTDTQYF TGTGCCAGTAGCCGCAGCGGGGGGTCCCCCACAGATACGCAGTATTTT
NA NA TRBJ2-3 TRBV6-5 CASRNRDTQYF TGTGCCAGCAGGAACAGGGATACGCAGTATTTT
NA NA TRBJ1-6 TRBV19 CASSYTGASVSPLHF TGTGCCAGTAGTTATACCGGGGCCTCCGTTTCACCCCTCCACTTT
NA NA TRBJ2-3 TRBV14 CASSPRLGGTDTQYF TGTGCCAGCAGCCCCCGACTAGGGGGTACAGATACGCAGTATTTT
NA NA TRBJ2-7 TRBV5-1 CASSLPHRDEQYF TGCGCCAGCAGCTTACCCCACAGGGACGAGCAGTACTTC